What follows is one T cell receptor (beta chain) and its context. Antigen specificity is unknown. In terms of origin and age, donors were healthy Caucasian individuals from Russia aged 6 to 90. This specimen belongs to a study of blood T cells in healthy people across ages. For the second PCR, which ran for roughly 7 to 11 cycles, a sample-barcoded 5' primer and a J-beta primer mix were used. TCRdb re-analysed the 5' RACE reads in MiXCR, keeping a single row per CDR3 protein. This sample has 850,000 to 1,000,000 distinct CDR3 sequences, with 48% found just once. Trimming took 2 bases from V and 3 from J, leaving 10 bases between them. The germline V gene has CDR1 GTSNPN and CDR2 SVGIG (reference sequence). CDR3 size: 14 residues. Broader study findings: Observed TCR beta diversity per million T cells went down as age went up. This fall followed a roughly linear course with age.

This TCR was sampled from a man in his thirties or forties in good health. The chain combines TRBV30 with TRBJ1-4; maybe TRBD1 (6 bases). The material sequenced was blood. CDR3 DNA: TGTGCCTGGAGTTCGGGGGCGGCTAATGAAAAACTGTTTTTT. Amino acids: CAWSSGAANEKLFF.